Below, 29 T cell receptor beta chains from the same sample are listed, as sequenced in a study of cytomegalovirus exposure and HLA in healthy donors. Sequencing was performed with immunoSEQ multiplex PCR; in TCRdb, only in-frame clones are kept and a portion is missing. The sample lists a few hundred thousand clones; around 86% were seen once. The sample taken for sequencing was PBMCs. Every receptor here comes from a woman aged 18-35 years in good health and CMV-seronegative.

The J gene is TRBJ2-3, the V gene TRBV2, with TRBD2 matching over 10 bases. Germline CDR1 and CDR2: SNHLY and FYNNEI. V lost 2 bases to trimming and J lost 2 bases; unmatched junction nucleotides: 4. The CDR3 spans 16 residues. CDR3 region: CASSEWLAGDTDTQYF. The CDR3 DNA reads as TGTGCCAGCAGTGAATGGCTAGCGGGAGACACAGATACGCAGTATTTT.

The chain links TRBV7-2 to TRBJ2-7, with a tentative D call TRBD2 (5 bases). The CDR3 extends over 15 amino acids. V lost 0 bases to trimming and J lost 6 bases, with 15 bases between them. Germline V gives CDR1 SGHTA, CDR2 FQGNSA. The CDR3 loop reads CASSLALASLGEQYF. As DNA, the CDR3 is TGTGCCAGCAGCTTAGCGCTCGCTAGCTTAGGCGAGCAGTACTTC.

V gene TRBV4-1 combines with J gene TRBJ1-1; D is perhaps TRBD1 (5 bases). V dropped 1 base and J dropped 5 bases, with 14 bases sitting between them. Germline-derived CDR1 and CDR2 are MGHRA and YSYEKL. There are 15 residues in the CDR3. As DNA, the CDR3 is TGCGCCAGCAGCCAAGTGGAGGGACCAGGTACTGAAGCTTTCTTT. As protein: CASSQVEGPGTEAFF.

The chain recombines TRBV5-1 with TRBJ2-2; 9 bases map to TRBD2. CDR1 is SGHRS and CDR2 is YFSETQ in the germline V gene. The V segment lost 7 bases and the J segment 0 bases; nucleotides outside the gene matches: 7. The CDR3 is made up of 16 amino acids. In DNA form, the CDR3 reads TGCGCCAGCCTGGCTGCGGGAGGGCCGAACACCGGGGAGCTGTTTTTT. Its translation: CASLAAGGPNTGELFF.

CDR3 in DNA: TGTGCCAGCTCACTCTCCGTAAATTCCTACAATGAGCAGTTCTTC. Protein sequence: CASSLSVNSYNEQFF. V gene TRBV18 combines with J gene TRBJ2-1; no clear D. V was shortened by 4 bases and J by 1 base, with 11 bases between the two germline ends. CDR3 length: 15 residues. Germline assignment: CDR1 KGHSH and CDR2 LQKENI. The whole variable domain, remainder taken from reference TRBV18 and TRBJ2-1, is NAGVMQNPRHLVRRRGQEARLRCSPMKGHSHVYWYRQLPEEGLKFMVYLQKENIIDESGMPKERFSAEFPKEGPSILRIQQVVRGDSAAYFCASSLSVNSYNEQFFGPGTRLTVL.

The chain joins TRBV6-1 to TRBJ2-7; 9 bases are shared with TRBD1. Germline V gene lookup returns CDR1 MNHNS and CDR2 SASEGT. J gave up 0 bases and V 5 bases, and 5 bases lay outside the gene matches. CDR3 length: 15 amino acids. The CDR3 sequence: CASSRTGDDSYEQYF. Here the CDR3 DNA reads TGTGCCAGCAGTAGGACAGGGGACGACTCCTACGAGCAGTACTTC.

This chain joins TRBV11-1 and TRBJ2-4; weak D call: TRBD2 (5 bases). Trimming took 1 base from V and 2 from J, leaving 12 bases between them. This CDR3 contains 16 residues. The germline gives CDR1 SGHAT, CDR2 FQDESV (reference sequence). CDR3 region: CASSLDLADSKNIQYF. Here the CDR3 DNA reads TGTGCCAGCAGCTTAGATCTCGCGGACTCCAAAAACATTCAGTACTTC.

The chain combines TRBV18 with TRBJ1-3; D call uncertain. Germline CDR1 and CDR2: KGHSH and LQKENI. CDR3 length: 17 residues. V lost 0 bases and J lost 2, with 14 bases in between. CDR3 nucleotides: TGTGCCAGCTCACCACCGGAGGGTCCACTCCCTGGAAACACCATATATTTT. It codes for CASSPPEGPLPGNTIYF.

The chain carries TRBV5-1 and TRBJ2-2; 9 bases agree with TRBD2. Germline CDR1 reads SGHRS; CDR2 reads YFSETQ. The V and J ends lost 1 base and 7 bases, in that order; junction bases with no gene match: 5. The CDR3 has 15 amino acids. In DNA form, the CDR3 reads TGCGCCAGCAGCTTGCGGGGACTAGCTGTCGGGGAGCTGTTTTTT. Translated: CASSLRGLAVGELFF.

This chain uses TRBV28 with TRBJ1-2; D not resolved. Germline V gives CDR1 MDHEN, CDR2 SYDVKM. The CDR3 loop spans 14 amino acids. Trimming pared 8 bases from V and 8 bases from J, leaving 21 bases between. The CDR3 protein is CASLGSGPSWGYTF. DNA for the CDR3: TGTGCCAGCCTAGGGAGTGGACCCAGTTGGGGCTACACCTTC.

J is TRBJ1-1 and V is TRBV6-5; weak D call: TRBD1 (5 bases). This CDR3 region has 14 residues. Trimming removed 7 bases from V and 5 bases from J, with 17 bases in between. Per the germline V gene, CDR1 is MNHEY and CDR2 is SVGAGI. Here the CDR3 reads CASISLEEGTEAFF. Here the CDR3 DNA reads TGTGCCAGCATATCCCTAGAGGAGGGGACTGAAGCTTTCTTT.

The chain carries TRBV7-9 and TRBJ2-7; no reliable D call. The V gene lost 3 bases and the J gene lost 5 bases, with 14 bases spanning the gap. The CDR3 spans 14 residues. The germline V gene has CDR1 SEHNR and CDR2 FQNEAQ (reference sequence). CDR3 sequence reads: CASSLATLWNEQYF. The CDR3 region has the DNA TGTGCCAGCAGCTTGGCGACATTGTGGAACGAGCAGTACTTC.

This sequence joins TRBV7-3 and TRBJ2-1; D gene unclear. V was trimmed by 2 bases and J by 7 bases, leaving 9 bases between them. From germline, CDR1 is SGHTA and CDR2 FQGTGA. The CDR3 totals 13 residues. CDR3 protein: CASSLRSGNEQFF. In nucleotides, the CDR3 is TGTGCCAGCAGCTTACGGTCCGGGAATGAGCAGTTCTTC.

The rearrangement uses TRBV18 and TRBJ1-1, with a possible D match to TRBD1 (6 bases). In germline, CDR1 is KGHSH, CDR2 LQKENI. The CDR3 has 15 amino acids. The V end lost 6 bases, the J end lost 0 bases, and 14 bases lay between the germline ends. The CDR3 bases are TGTGCCAGCTCCCTCCACAGGGAGATGAACACTGAAGCTTTCTTT. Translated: CASSLHREMNTEAFF.

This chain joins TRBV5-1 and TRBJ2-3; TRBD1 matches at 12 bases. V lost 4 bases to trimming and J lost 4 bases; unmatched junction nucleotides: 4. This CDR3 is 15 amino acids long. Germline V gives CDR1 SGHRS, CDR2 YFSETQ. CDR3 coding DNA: TGCGCCAGCAGCCGGGGACAGGGGGCCGCAGATACGCAGTATTTT. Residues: CASSRGQGAADTQYF.

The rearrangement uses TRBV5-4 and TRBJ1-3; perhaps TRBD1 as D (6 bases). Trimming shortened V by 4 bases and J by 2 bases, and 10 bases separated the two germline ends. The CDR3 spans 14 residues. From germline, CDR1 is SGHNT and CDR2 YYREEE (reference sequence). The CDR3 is CASSADSPGNTIYF. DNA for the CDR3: TGTGCCAGCAGCGCGGACAGCCCTGGAAACACCATATATTTT. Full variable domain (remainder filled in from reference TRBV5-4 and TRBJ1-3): ETGVTQSPTHLIKTRGQQVTLRCSSQSGHNTVSWYQQALGQGPQFIFQYYREEENGRGNFPPRFSGLQFPNYSSELNVNALELDDSALYLCASSADSPGNTIYFGEGSWLTVV.

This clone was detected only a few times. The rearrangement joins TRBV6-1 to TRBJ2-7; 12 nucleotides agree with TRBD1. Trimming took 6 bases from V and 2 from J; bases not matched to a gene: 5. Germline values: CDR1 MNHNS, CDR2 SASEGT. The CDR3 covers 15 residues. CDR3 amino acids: CASRPGQGAAYEQYF. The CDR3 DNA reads TGTGCCAGCAGGCCGGGACAGGGGGCGGCCTACGAGCAGTACTTC.

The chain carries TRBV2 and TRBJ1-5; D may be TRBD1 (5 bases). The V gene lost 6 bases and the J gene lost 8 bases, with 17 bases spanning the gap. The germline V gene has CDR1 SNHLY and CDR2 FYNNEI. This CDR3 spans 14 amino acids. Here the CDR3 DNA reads TGTGCCAGCAGCCTCCCGGGGGTCGTTGAGCCCCAGCATTTT. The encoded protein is CASSLPGVVEPQHF.

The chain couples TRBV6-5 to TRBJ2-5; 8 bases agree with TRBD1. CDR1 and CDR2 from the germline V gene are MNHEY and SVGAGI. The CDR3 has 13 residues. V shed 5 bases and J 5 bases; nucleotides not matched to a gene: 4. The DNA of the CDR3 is TGTGCCAGCAGTCTGACAGGGGAGGAGACCCAGTACTTC. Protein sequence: CASSLTGEETQYF.

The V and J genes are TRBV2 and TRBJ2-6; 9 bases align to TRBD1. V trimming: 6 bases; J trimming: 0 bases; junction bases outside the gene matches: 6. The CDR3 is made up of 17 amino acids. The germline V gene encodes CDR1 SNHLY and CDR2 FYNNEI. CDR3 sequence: CASRTGTGYSGANVLTF. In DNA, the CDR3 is TGTGCCAGCAGAACCGGGACAGGGTACTCTGGGGCCAACGTCCTGACTTTC.

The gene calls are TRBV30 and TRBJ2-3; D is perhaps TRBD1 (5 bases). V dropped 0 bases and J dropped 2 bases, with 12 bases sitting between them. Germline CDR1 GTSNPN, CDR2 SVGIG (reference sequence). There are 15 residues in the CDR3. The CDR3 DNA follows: TGTGCCTGGAGTGTAGGTTCAGGGTCCACAGATACGCAGTATTTT. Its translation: CAWSVGSGSTDTQYF.

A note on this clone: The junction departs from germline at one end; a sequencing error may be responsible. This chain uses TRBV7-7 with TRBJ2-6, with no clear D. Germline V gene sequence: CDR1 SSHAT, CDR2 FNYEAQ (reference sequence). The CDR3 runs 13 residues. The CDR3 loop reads CASSRGGANVLTF. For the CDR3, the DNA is TGTGCTAGCAGCCGAGGTGGGGCCAACGTCCTGACTTTC.

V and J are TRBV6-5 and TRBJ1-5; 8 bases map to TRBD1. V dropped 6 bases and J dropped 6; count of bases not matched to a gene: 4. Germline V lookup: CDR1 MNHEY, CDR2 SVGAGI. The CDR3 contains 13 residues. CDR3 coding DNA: TGTGCCAGCAGAACCACAGGGGGTCAGCCCCAGCATTTT. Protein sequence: CASRTTGGQPQHF.

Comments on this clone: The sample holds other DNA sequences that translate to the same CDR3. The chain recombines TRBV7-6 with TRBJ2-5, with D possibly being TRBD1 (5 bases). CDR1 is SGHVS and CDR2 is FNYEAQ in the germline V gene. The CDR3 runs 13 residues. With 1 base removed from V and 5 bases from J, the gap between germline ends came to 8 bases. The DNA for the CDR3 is TGTGCCAGCAGCTTAGGGCCAGGGGAGACCCAGTACTTC. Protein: CASSLGPGETQYF.

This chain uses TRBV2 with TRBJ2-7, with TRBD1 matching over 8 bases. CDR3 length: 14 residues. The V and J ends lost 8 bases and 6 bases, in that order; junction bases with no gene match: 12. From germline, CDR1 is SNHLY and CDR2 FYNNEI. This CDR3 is CASRPGPGGGEQYF. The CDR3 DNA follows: TGTGCCAGCCGTCCAGGGCCAGGGGGCGGCGAGCAGTACTTC.

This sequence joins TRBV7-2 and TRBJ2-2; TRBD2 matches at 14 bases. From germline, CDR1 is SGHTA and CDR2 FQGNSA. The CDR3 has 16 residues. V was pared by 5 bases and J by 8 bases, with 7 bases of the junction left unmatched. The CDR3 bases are TGTGCCAGCAGCGAGACTAGCGGGAGGGCCGGAGGGGAGCTGTTTTTT. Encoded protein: CASSETSGRAGGELFF.

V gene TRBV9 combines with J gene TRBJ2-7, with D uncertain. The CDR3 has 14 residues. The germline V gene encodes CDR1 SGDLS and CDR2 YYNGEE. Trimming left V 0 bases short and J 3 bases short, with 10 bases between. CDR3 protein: CASSVEPLGYEQYF. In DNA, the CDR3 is TGTGCCAGCAGCGTAGAACCCCTCGGCTACGAGCAGTACTTC.

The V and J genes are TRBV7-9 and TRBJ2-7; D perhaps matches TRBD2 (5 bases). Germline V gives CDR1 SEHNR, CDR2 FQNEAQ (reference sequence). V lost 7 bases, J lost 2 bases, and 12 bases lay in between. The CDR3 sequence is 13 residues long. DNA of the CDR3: TGTGCCAGCATCCGGACTGATACCTACGAGCAGTACTTC. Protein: CASIRTDTYEQYF.

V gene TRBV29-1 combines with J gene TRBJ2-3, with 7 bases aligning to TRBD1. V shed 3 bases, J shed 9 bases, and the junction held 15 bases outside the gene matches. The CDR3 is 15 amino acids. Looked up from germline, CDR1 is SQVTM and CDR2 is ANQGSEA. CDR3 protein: CSVEGQPQILGTQYF. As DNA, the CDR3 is TGCAGCGTTGAGGGACAGCCTCAGATCCTCGGGACGCAGTATTTT.